This TCR beta chain appears in the sequencing data of a study of response to subunit inactivated influenza vaccine. Study results and caveats: It was the authors' suggestion that each seasonal influenza vaccination recruits few new T cells.

MiXCR was run by TCRdb on the RT-PCR reads, yielding one entry per CDR3 protein. The data hold under 950,000 distinct CDR3 sequences, with less than 25% observed a single time. About this clonotype: What it binds is unknown.

The CDR3 totals 13 residues. V was shortened by 1 base and J by 6 bases, with 6 bases between the two germline ends. Germline CDR1 MNHNS, CDR2 SASEGT. The sample was PBMCs from blood, taken around 5 days after vaccination. This chain uses TRBV6-1 with TRBJ2-2; TRBD1 might be the D (6 bases). This receptor was identified in a man aged 50 or older who received an inactivated influenza vaccine. CDR3 in DNA: TGTGCCAGCAGTGAAGACAGGGCCGGGGAGCTGTTTTTT. Encoded protein: CASSEDRAGELFF.